Below, 27 T cell receptor beta chains from the same sample are listed, as sequenced in a study of cytomegalovirus exposure and HLA in healthy donors. Primers included in the PCR were 60 Vbeta and 13 Jbeta primers. Measured with immunoSEQ multiplex PCR; TCRdb has only the in-frame clones, and not every one. The table includes some 100,000 clones, roughly 71% detected once. Sequencing used PBMCs. These TCRs come from a woman aged 18-35 years in good health and CMV-seropositive.

The chain employs TRBV27 and TRBJ2-1; 7 bases match TRBD1. CDR1 MNHEY and CDR2 SMNVEV come from the germline V gene (reference sequence). The J segment lost 8 bases and the V segment lost 8 bases, leaving 9 bases of the junction unmatched. The CDR3 contains 13 residues. In nucleotides, the CDR3 is TGTGCCAGCGGCGTGGCGCAGGGGGATGAGCAGTTCTTC. Amino acid sequence: CASGVAQGDEQFF.

The V and J genes are TRBV7-2 and TRBJ2-1; TRBD2 agrees at 14 bases. Germline V lookup: CDR1 SGHTA, CDR2 FQGNSA. V was pared by 0 bases and J by 9 bases, with 1 base of the junction left unmatched. The CDR3 extends over 15 amino acids. As DNA, the CDR3 is TGTGCCAGCAGCTTAGCGGGGACTAGCGGGGGTGAGCAGTTCTTC. It translates to CASSLAGTSGGEQFF.

The genes are TRBV4-3 and TRBJ2-2; TRBD2 is a possible D gene (5 bases). Germline V CDR1 and CDR2: LGHNA, YSLEER. The CDR3 totals 15 residues. The V end was cut by 0 bases, the J end by 8 bases, with 13 bases between. CDR3 sequence: CASSQDTRRAGELFF. CDR3 coding DNA: TGCGCCAGCAGCCAAGACACGCGGCGGGCGGGGGAGCTGTTTTTT.

V and J are TRBV15 and TRBJ2-5; 9 positions agree with TRBD2. Germline lookup yields CDR1 LNHNV and CDR2 YYDKDF (reference sequence). Trimming took 5 bases from V and 8 from J; bases not matched to a gene: 6. This CDR3 comprises 13 residues. CDR3 loop: CATSPGTSLTQYF. The CDR3, as DNA: TGTGCCACCAGCCCCGGGACTAGCCTTACCCAGTACTTC.

The V call is TRBV29-1, the J call TRBJ2-7; 10 bases are shared with TRBD2. The CDR3 has 15 amino acids. Germline values: CDR1 SQVTM, CDR2 ANQGSEA. Trimming took 6 bases from V and 2 from J; bases not matched to a gene: 10. The CDR3 nucleotides are TGCAGCGTCTCGCTACCGGGACTAGCGACCTACGAGCAGTACTTC. The encoded protein is CSVSLPGLATYEQYF.

The rearrangement uses TRBV4-3 and TRBJ1-1, with D possibly being TRBD1 (5 bases). The CDR3 contains 13 residues. Between the trimmed V and J ends, which lost 4 bases and 3 bases, there was a span of 9 bases. CDR1 LGHNA and CDR2 YSLEER come from the germline V gene. CDR3 nucleotide sequence: TGCGCCAGCAGCCCCGACAGAGACACTGAAGCTTTCTTT. This codes for CASSPDRDTEAFF.

This sequence joins TRBV5-4 and TRBJ2-2; maybe TRBD2 (6 bases). V was cut by 7 bases and J by 5 bases, with 12 bases left in between. Germline V gives CDR1 SGHNT, CDR2 YYREEE (reference sequence). The CDR3 is 13 amino acids. In DNA, the CDR3 is TGTGCCAGCGTATTCGGGGGTACCGGGGAGCTGTTTTTT. It encodes CASVFGGTGELFF.

This clone was recorded once. This rearrangement joins TRBV7-2 to TRBJ2-5; D remains unclear. The CDR3 contains 12 residues. V lost 5 bases, J lost 5 bases, and 9 bases lay in between. The germline CDR1 and CDR2 sequences are SGHTA and FQGNSA. The chain's CDR3 is CASSLTWETQYF. In DNA, the CDR3 is TGTGCCAGCAGCCTAACTTGGGAGACCCAGTACTTC.

This clone was picked up one time. V usage is TRBV29-1 and J usage is TRBJ2-7; D is perhaps TRBD1 (6 bases). V was cut by 2 bases and J by 1 base, with 9 bases left in between. This CDR3 spans 13 amino acids. In germline, CDR1 is SQVTM, CDR2 ANQGSEA. CDR3 in DNA: TGCAGCGTTGAAACAGGGCAGTCCTACGAGCAGTACTTC. As protein: CSVETGQSYEQYF.

The chain is built from TRBV5-4 and TRBJ1-1; the D is unclear. Per the germline V gene, CDR1 is SGHNT and CDR2 is YYREEE (reference sequence). This CDR3 contains 13 residues. Trimming cost V 3 bases and J 4 bases, with 10 bases left between them. CDR3 DNA sequence: TGTGCCAGCAGCTCACAATCAGTCACTGAAGCTTTCTTT. Translating gives CASSSQSVTEAFF.

V usage is TRBV19 and J usage is TRBJ1-6, with D perhaps TRBD1 (5 bases). The CDR3 runs to 15 residues. Trimming removed 7 bases from V and 3 bases from J, with 13 bases in between. Germline CDR1 reads LNHDA; CDR2 reads SQIVND (reference sequence). In DNA, the CDR3 is TGTGCCAGTACCGAACGGGGGATCTATAATTCACCCCTCCACTTT. Amino acids: CASTERGIYNSPLHF.

The gene calls are TRBV7-2 and TRBJ2-7; 9 nucleotides agree with TRBD2. Unmatched junction bases numbered 3, after V lost 3 bases and J lost 3 bases. The germline CDR1 and CDR2 sequences are SGHTA and FQGNSA. The CDR3 spans 14 residues. The CDR3 spells CASSFSSGNYEQYF. The CDR3 coding sequence is TGTGCCAGCAGCTTTTCTAGCGGGAACTACGAGCAGTACTTC.

This clone was detected only once. The rearrangement uses TRBV9 and TRBJ2-7; 11 bases align to TRBD2. The junction had 12 bases not matched to a gene; V was cut back by 2 bases and J by 5 bases. The CDR3 sequence is 17 residues long. Looked up from germline, CDR1 is SGDLS and CDR2 is YYNGEE. The CDR3 region has the DNA TGTGCCAGCAGCGTCTCAGATGTAGCGGGAGGGCCCGACGAGCAGTACTTC. As protein: CASSVSDVAGGPDEQYF.

On this clone itself: Other DNA sequences in the sample encode the same CDR3. The V call is TRBV5-1, the J call TRBJ2-5, with TRBD2 identical over 7 bases. With V trimmed by 0 bases and J by 0 bases, 5 bases remained unmatched. The CDR3 length is 16 residues. Germline V CDR1 and CDR2: SGHRS, YFSETQ. The CDR3 sequence: CASSLAASGHQETQYF. Written as DNA, the CDR3 is TGCGCCAGCAGCTTGGCGGCTAGCGGTCACCAAGAGACCCAGTACTTC.

This rearrangement joins TRBV6-1 to TRBJ2-2; 9 positions match TRBD1. V gave up 4 bases and J gave up 6 bases; unmatched junction bases: 9. CDR1 MNHNS and CDR2 SASEGT come from the germline V gene. CDR3 size: 16 residues. CDR3 DNA sequence: TGTGCCAGCAGTGTTGGGACAGGGATTTTATCCGGGGAGCTGTTTTTT. As protein: CASSVGTGILSGELFF.

This clone was seen more than once but under ten times. CDR3: CASSSPRGGEAFF. DNA for the CDR3: TGTGCCAGCAGTTCCCCCCGGGGGGGTGAAGCTTTCTTT. This chain connects TRBV28 to TRBJ1-1, with a possible D match to TRBD1 (5 bases). The CDR3 has 13 amino acids. CDR1 and CDR2 from the germline V gene are MDHEN and SYDVKM. Between the trimmed V and J ends, which lost 4 bases and 7 bases, there was a span of 13 bases.

The gene calls are TRBV28 and TRBJ2-5; D is possibly TRBD1 (5 bases). V was cut by 6 bases and J by 5 bases, with 13 bases left in between. This CDR3 comprises 13 residues. The germline V gene encodes CDR1 MDHEN and CDR2 SYDVKM. CDR3 protein: CASRPQGKETQYF. The CDR3, as DNA: TGTGCCAGCAGGCCGCAGGGAAAGGAGACCCAGTACTTC.

The V and J genes are TRBV6-6 and TRBJ1-1; D gene ambiguous. The CDR3 covers 13 residues. Germline V gene lookup returns CDR1 MNHNY and CDR2 SVGAGI (reference sequence). V was cut by 11 bases and J by 2 bases, with 15 bases left in between. CDR3 DNA: TGTGCCGGCCAGGAGGACGGAAACACTGAAGCTTTCTTT. Its protein is CAGQEDGNTEAFF.

This clone has a single count. V and J are TRBV27 and TRBJ2-2; no clear D gene. Germline CDR1 MNHEY, CDR2 SMNVEV (reference sequence). The CDR3 is 14 residues long. The V and J ends lost 7 bases and 0 bases respectively, with 9 bases between them. In DNA, the CDR3 is TGTGCCAGCACTTTTGAGCCGAACACCGGGGAGCTGTTTTTT. This encodes CASTFEPNTGELFF.

The chain recombines TRBV19 with TRBJ2-6, with unresolved D. V lost 1 base and J 1 base, leaving 5 bases between the germline ends. The CDR3 sequence is 15 residues long. Germline CDR1 LNHDA, CDR2 SQIVND (reference sequence). CDR3 protein: CASSIGGSGANVLTF. The CDR3 nucleotides read TGTGCCAGTAGTATAGGAGGTTCTGGGGCCAACGTCCTGACTTTC.

About this clone: The same CDR3 is also encoded by other DNA sequences in this sample. The chain carries TRBV6-5 and TRBJ1-2; 9 bases are a match to TRBD1. The CDR3 is made up of 13 amino acids. CDR1 and CDR2 from the germline V gene are MNHEY and SVGAGI. V trimming: 6 bases; J trimming: 7 bases; junction bases outside the gene matches: 6. This CDR3 is CASRKQGAGGYTF. Here the CDR3 DNA reads TGTGCCAGCAGAAAACAGGGGGCGGGTGGCTACACCTTC.

This clone showed up just a few times. V gene TRBV5-4 combines with J gene TRBJ1-4; the match to TRBD1 covers 8 bases. The CDR3 has 15 residues. V was clipped by 4 bases and J by 5 bases; unmatched bases: 7. Per germline, CDR1 SGHNT and CDR2 YYREEE (reference sequence). The CDR3 sequence is CASSRKTGENEKLFF. The CDR3 bases are TGTGCCAGCAGCAGAAAGACAGGGGAGAATGAAAAACTGTTTTTT. Combining the CDR3 with reference TRBV5-4 and TRBJ1-4 gives the whole variable domain ETGVTQSPTHLIKTRGQQVTLRCSSQSGHNTVSWYQQALGQGPQFIFQYYREEENGRGNFPPRFSGLQFPNYSSELNVNALELDDSALYLCASSRKTGENEKLFFGSGTQLSVL.

CDR3: CASSRYASGANLEQYF. As DNA, the CDR3 is TGCGCCAGCAGCCGCTACGCTAGCGGGGCCAATCTTGAGCAGTACTTC. The chain carries TRBV4-3 and TRBJ2-7; 9 bases align to TRBD2. The germline V gene encodes CDR1 LGHNA and CDR2 YSLEER. Trimming at V came to 4 bases and at J to 7 bases, leaving 14 bases not matched to a gene. This CDR3 spans 16 amino acids.

J is TRBJ2-1 and V is TRBV27; 11 positions match TRBD2. Per the germline V gene, CDR1 is MNHEY and CDR2 is SMNVEV (reference sequence). The CDR3 has 18 residues. V lost 0 bases, J lost 7 bases, and 11 bases stayed unmatched. In DNA form, the CDR3 reads TGTGCCAGCAGTTTATCGACTAGCGGGATAGGGGTGAGGAATGAGCAGTTCTTC. Translation gives CASSLSTSGIGVRNEQFF.

The chain employs TRBV30 and TRBJ1-1; TRBD1 might be the D (5 bases). The CDR3 contains 12 residues. Looked up from germline, CDR1 is GTSNPN and CDR2 is SVGIG (reference sequence). The V gene lost 8 bases and the J gene lost 1 base, with 11 bases spanning the gap. The CDR3 is CALKGPNTEAFF. The CDR3 DNA reads TGTGCCCTGAAGGGGCCGAACACTGAAGCTTTCTTT.

Regarding this clone: Within the sample, other DNA sequences also encode this same CDR3. The genes are TRBV19 and TRBJ2-7; D gene unclear. Per germline, CDR1 LNHDA and CDR2 SQIVND (reference sequence). This CDR3 has 13 residues. V was cut by 3 bases and J by 2 bases, with 8 bases left in between. CDR3 protein: CASSISPAYEQYF. The CDR3 DNA reads as TGTGCCAGTAGTATTTCTCCGGCCTACGAGCAGTACTTC.

The CDR3 DNA reads TGTGCCAGCACGGGGGGGCGAAACACCGGGGAGCTGTTTTTT. Protein: CASTGGRNTGELFF. J is TRBJ2-2 and V is TRBV9, with 8 bases aligning to TRBD2. The CDR3 is 14 residues long. V gave up 6 bases and J gave up 2 bases; unmatched junction bases: 3. The germline gives CDR1 SGDLS, CDR2 YYNGEE.